The sequence of this TCR beta chain was determined in a study of blood T cell repertoires in COVID-19. Across the study: Researchers got acute and convalescent COVID-19 samples from the United States, Italy and Spain. Nucleic acid was either cDNA or gDNA, and it came from T cells, B-cell-depleted T cells, or PBMCs.

Study processing details: Reference gene primer amplification yielded estimated nucleated cell counts. Generated by immunoSEQ multiplex PCR, the TCRdb table keeps only in-frame clones and is missing some. V and J calls and clone size are given by that table; D and trimming were obtained from the DNA. The data contain a few hundred thousand clones, approximately 90% of them singletons. This CDR3 comprises 15 residues. V lost 2 bases and J 0 bases, leaving 5 bases between the germline ends. CDR1 is SGHTA, CDR2 FQGTGA, per germline. This receptor was obtained from a woman aged 40-49 years who had recovered from COVID-19. The V and J genes are TRBV7-3 and TRBJ2-6; D is unresolved. The specimen sequenced was peripheral blood. CDR3 DNA: TGTGCCAGCAGCTTAGGGCCCTCTGGGGCCAACGTCCTGACTTTC. Protein product: CASSLGPSGANVLTF.